The 20 T cell receptor beta chains given below trace back to one sample, sequenced in a study of blood T cell repertoires in COVID-19 (dated by TCRdb to about 2020). The method behind the library was the immunoSEQ multiplex PCR assay. The table was pulled from immuneACCESS by TCRdb, which kept in-frame rearrangements only. Such tables lose some clones; where checked, under half of the loss comes from unresolved V genes, and the rest has no known cause. The sample table records approximately 74,000 clones; around 93% of these occur just once. The biggest ten clones account for approximately 4.8% of the sample. Sequenced material: peripheral blood. Receptor source: a woman between 55 and 75 years old with active COVID-19.

This clone was picked up one time. The rearrangement joins TRBV6-6 to TRBJ1-1; D gene uncertain. The CDR3 is 14 amino acids. Germline-derived CDR1 and CDR2 are MNHNY and SVGAGI (reference sequence). Trimming shortened V by 0 bases and J by 4 bases, and 9 bases separated the two germline ends. CDR3 coding DNA: TGTGCCAGCAGTTACTCGAGTGTTGGCACTGAAGCTTTCTTT. Its translation: CASSYSSVGTEAFF.

The rearrangement links TRBV27 to TRBJ2-7; TRBD2 matches 8 bases. This CDR3 is 15 amino acids long. Germline-derived CDR1 and CDR2 are MNHEY and SMNVEV (reference sequence). Trimming at V came to 3 bases and at J to 3 bases, leaving 7 bases not matched to a gene. The chain's CDR3 is CASSFKAGVLYEQYF. The CDR3 nucleotides read TGTGCCAGCAGTTTCAAAGCGGGAGTTCTCTACGAGCAGTACTTC.

This chain joins TRBV6-1 and TRBJ1-2, with no clear D. Germline values: CDR1 MNHNS, CDR2 SASEGT. V was cut by 0 bases and J by 8 bases, with 13 bases left in between. The CDR3 runs to 14 residues. The CDR3 coding sequence is TGTGCCAGCAGTGAAGCGCTAGGGAGCAACGGCTACACCTTC. It yields the protein CASSEALGSNGYTF.

The rearrangement links TRBV5-8 to TRBJ1-2; D not certain. V shed 0 bases and J shed 5 bases, with 23 bases lying between them. CDR1 and CDR2 (germline): SGHTS, YDEGEE. The CDR3 runs to 18 residues. CDR3 sequence reads: CASSLGILVGGAPYGYTF. Written as DNA, the CDR3 is TGTGCCAGCAGCTTGGGGATTTTAGTAGGAGGAGCCCCATATGGCTACACCTTC.

V usage is TRBV19 and J usage is TRBJ2-5, with TRBD1 as a possible D gene (5 bases). The CDR3 totals 16 residues. CDR1 is LNHDA and CDR2 is SQIVND in the germline V gene (reference sequence). V was cut by 1 base and J by 5 bases, with 17 bases left in between. The CDR3 is CASSIVSAGIRETQYF. The CDR3, as DNA: TGTGCCAGTAGTATAGTATCGGCAGGGATAAGGGAGACCCAGTACTTC.

The V and J genes are TRBV28 and TRBJ1-6; 9 positions match TRBD1. CDR3 length equals 15 residues. Germline lookup yields CDR1 MDHEN and CDR2 SYDVKM. V trimming: 5 bases; J trimming: 10 bases; junction bases outside the gene matches: 9. The CDR3: CASSPGTGRMSPLHF. CDR3 sequence (DNA): TGTGCCAGCAGTCCCGGGACAGGGCGTATGTCACCCCTCCACTTT.

The rearrangement joins TRBV3-1 (or the pseudogene TRBV3-2) to TRBJ2-2; 7 nucleotides match TRBD2. CDR3 size: 15 residues. Per the germline V gene, CDR1 is LGHDT and CDR2 is YNNKEL (reference sequence). V was pared by 7 bases and J by 5 bases, with 10 bases of the junction left unmatched. The CDR3, as DNA: TGTGCCAGCACCAAGAATGGGGGAGGGACCGGGGAGCTGTTTTTT. Translated, it gives CASTKNGGGTGELFF.

The rearrangement uses TRBV18 and TRBJ2-1, with D possibly matching TRBD1 (5 bases). V was pared by 1 base and J by 9 bases, with 13 bases between. Germline V CDR1 and CDR2: KGHSH, LQKENI. The CDR3 contains 14 residues. Here the CDR3 DNA reads TGTGCCAGCTCACCACTCCAGGGTATCCGTGAGCAGTTCTTC. Translating it yields CASSPLQGIREQFF.

The V call is TRBV7-6, the J call TRBJ1-1; possibly TRBD1 for D (6 bases). CDR1 is SGHVS and CDR2 is FNYEAQ in the germline V gene. This CDR3 spans 15 amino acids. Trimming cost V 3 bases and J 1 base, with 12 bases left between them. CDR3 in amino acids: CASSLLGGANTEAFF. The CDR3 DNA follows: TGTGCCAGCAGCTTGCTAGGGGGGGCGAACACTGAAGCTTTCTTT.

The chain couples TRBV3-1 (or the pseudogene TRBV3-2) to TRBJ2-7, with TRBD2 matching 12 bases. CDR1 is LGHDT and CDR2 is YNNKEL in the germline V gene (reference sequence). V was pared by 1 base and J by 1 base, with 2 bases of the junction left unmatched. The CDR3 has 16 amino acids. The CDR3 is CASSQAGLAGSYEQYF. CDR3 bases: TGTGCCAGCAGCCAAGCTGGACTAGCGGGATCCTACGAGCAGTACTTC.

This clone was counted once. The V gene is TRBV19, the J gene TRBJ1-2, with 7 bases matching TRBD1. V shed 3 bases and J 3 bases; nucleotides not matched to a gene: 16. The germline V gene has CDR1 LNHDA and CDR2 SQIVND (reference sequence). This CDR3 has 18 amino acids. The CDR3 protein is CASSISSIPRDSYYGYTF. For the CDR3, the DNA is TGTGCCAGTAGTATTTCTTCAATCCCCCGGGACAGTTACTATGGCTACACCTTC.

The chain has TRBV7-8 and TRBJ2-7; a possible D gene is TRBD2 (5 bases). Per the germline V gene, CDR1 is SGHVS and CDR2 is FQNEAQ. The CDR3 covers 16 residues. Trimming shortened V by 1 base and J by 2 bases, and 15 bases separated the two germline ends. CDR3 DNA: TGTGCCAGCAGCTTAGGGCCTAGCACCTCTCCCTACGAGCAGTACTTC. This gives the protein CASSLGPSTSPYEQYF.

The rearrangement joins TRBV10-3 to TRBJ1-4; 9 nucleotides match TRBD1. Trimming removed 8 bases from V and 6 bases from J; junction bases left unmatched: 4. CDR3 length: 13 amino acids. CDR1 ENHRY and CDR2 SYGVKD come from the germline V gene. The CDR3 sequence: CAIRQGEYEKLFF. CDR3 nucleotide sequence: TGTGCCATCCGACAGGGGGAATATGAAAAACTGTTTTTT.

This chain uses TRBV5-4 with TRBJ1-6; D uncertain. The V gene's germline CDR1 is SGHNT and CDR2 YYREEE (reference sequence). The CDR3 covers 14 residues. The ends were cut back, 1 base at V and 8 bases at J, with 10 bases in the middle. CDR3 nucleotides: TGTGCCAGCAGCTTGAGGCGGAAAGATTCACCCCTCCACTTT. This translates into CASSLRRKDSPLHF.

The genes are TRBV2 and TRBJ2-7, with 8 bases fitting TRBD2. V lost 6 bases, J lost 6 bases, and 10 bases stayed unmatched. Germline CDR1 is SNHLY and CDR2 is FYNNEI. This CDR3 comprises 14 residues. CDR3 sequence reads: CASSSSAGGREQYF. The CDR3 bases are TGTGCCAGCAGCTCGTCGGCGGGAGGTCGCGAGCAGTACTTC.

The J gene is TRBJ1-1, the V gene TRBV5-4; the D gene is possibly TRBD1 (6 bases). There are 13 residues in the CDR3. V was trimmed by 2 bases and J by 11 bases, leaving 16 bases between them. CDR1 and CDR2 (germline): SGHNT, YYREEE (reference sequence). The CDR3 DNA follows: TGTGCCAGCAGCTTTAGGACAGCGGAAGTGGCTTTCTTT. Translated: CASSFRTAEVAFF.

This chain joins TRBV10-3 and TRBJ2-1; 7 bases are shared with TRBD2. The CDR3 is 15 amino acids. Trimming at V came to 2 bases and at J to 8 bases, leaving 9 bases not matched to a gene. Germline V lookup: CDR1 ENHRY, CDR2 SYGVKD. The CDR3 spells CAISEGPPGGYEQFF. As DNA, the CDR3 is TGTGCCATCAGTGAGGGACCCCCGGGGGGATATGAGCAGTTCTTC.

The chain employs TRBV28 and TRBJ1-5; tentatively, D is TRBD1 (6 bases). V lost 3 bases and J 2 bases, leaving 14 bases between the germline ends. From germline, CDR1 is MDHEN and CDR2 SYDVKM. The CDR3 sequence is 16 residues long. DNA of the CDR3: TGTGCCAGCAGTTTTTGGGAGGGGGGTGGCAATCAGCCCCAGCATTTT. It codes for CASSFWEGGGNQPQHF.

The chain has TRBV19 and TRBJ1-5, with a tentative D call TRBD1 (5 bases). Trimming took 6 bases from V and 3 from J, leaving 15 bases between them. Germline assignment: CDR1 LNHDA and CDR2 SQIVND (reference sequence). The CDR3 has 15 amino acids. Here the CDR3 DNA reads TGTGCCAGTAGCTTCGACAGTCTCGACAATCAGCCCCAGCATTTT. It translates to CASSFDSLDNQPQHF.

The rearrangement links TRBV28 to TRBJ2-7, with TRBD2 as a possible D gene (7 bases). The V gene lost 9 bases and the J gene lost 0 bases, with 18 bases spanning the gap. CDR1 is MDHEN, CDR2 SYDVKM, per germline. The CDR3 runs 15 residues. The CDR3: CASGGGGHTSYEQYF. For the CDR3, the DNA is TGTGCCAGTGGTGGGGGGGGGCACACCTCCTACGAGCAGTACTTC.